The 18 T cell receptor beta chains below all came from one sample that was sequenced in a study of blood T cell repertoires in COVID-19 (TCRdb year 2020). The method was the immunoSEQ multiplex PCR assay. What TCRdb holds here is the immuneACCESS table cut down to in-frame rearrangements. Part of the clones is not present; checked against another copy, under half of the missing clones reflect an unresolved V gene, and the others are unexplained. A total of over 90,000 clones appear in this sample, less than 90% of them only once. The ten top clones hold about 1.8% of the sample. The sample taken for sequencing was peripheral blood. The receptors come from a man at least 80 years old with acute or convalescent COVID-19.

The rearrangement uses TRBV2 and TRBJ1-6; possibly TRBD1 for D (5 bases). The V end lost 3 bases, the J end lost 9 bases, and 12 bases lay between the germline ends. The CDR3 has 14 residues. Germline values: CDR1 SNHLY, CDR2 FYNNEI. DNA for the CDR3: TGTGCCAGCAGTGAGGTCAGGGCAGCTTCACCCCTCCACTTT. Translation gives CASSEVRAASPLHF.

V gene TRBV12-3 or TRBV12-4 combines with J gene TRBJ2-2; perhaps TRBD1 as D (6 bases). Deletions cut 7 bases from V and 6 bases from J, with 12 bases between. This CDR3 has 13 residues. The DNA for the CDR3 is TGTGCCAGCAACACCCCAGGGGCCGGGGAGCTGTTTTTT. This translates into CASNTPGAGELFF.

The chain links TRBV19 to TRBJ2-5; a weak D match, TRBD2 (6 bases). V lost 8 bases, J lost 1 base, and 20 bases lay in between. The CDR3 contains 16 residues. Per the germline V gene, CDR1 is LNHDA and CDR2 is SQIVND (reference sequence). In DNA, the CDR3 is TGTGCCAGTCGGGAGAAGCCGGGACGCCTCCAAGAGACCCAGTACTTC. Translated: CASREKPGRLQETQYF.

This clone was picked up one time. The rearrangement uses TRBV7-6 and TRBJ1-3, with a weak D call TRBD1 (5 bases). The V gene's germline CDR1 is SGHVS and CDR2 FNYEAQ. The V end was cut by 5 bases, the J end by 4 bases, with 15 bases between. The CDR3 loop spans 15 amino acids. The CDR3 protein is CASSPGQTEGNTIYF. The CDR3 DNA is TGTGCCAGCAGCCCCGGACAAACGGAAGGAAACACCATATATTTT. Variable domain in full (rest from reference TRBV7-6 and TRBJ1-3): GAGVSQSPRYKVTKRGQDVALRCDPISGHVSLYWYRQALGQGPEFLTYFNYEAQQDKSGLPNDRFSAERPEGSISTLTIQRTEQRDSAMYRCASSPGQTEGNTIYFGEGSWLTVV.

J is TRBJ1-1 and V is TRBV6-5; no clear D. Trimming shortened V by 2 bases and J by 1 base, and 5 bases separated the two germline ends. CDR3 length equals 13 residues. From germline, CDR1 is MNHEY and CDR2 SVGAGI. Here the CDR3 reads CASSYLANTEAFF. In DNA, the CDR3 is TGTGCCAGCAGTTACCTGGCGAACACTGAAGCTTTCTTT.

The chain employs TRBV15 and TRBJ2-7; tentatively, D is TRBD2 (6 bases). Looked up from germline, CDR1 is LNHNV and CDR2 is YYDKDF (reference sequence). The CDR3 is made up of 15 amino acids. V was clipped by 0 bases and J by 6 bases, with 15 bases between them. CDR3 residues: CATSRDLAGSGEQYF. CDR3 bases: TGTGCCACCAGCAGAGATTTGGCGGGGAGTGGCGAGCAGTACTTC.

This chain links TRBV19 with TRBJ2-5; 11 bases map to TRBD2. This CDR3 has 16 amino acids. V lost 3 bases to trimming and J lost 2 bases; unmatched junction nucleotides: 5. Germline V gives CDR1 LNHDA, CDR2 SQIVND (reference sequence). The CDR3 is CASSMTSGAAQETQYF. The CDR3 DNA reads TGTGCCAGTAGTATGACTAGCGGGGCAGCTCAAGAGACCCAGTACTTC.

This sequence joins TRBV5-1 and TRBJ2-7; possible D gene TRBD1, 5 bases. Trimming pared 2 bases from V and 3 bases from J, leaving 12 bases between. Germline values: CDR1 SGHRS, CDR2 YFSETQ. This CDR3 region has 14 residues. CDR3 sequence reads: CASSFDHRYYEQYF. The CDR3 DNA sequence: TGCGCCAGCAGCTTTGATCACAGGTACTACGAGCAGTACTTC.

The chain employs TRBV19 and TRBJ2-3; D is undetermined. There are 14 residues in the CDR3. Germline V CDR1 and CDR2: LNHDA, SQIVND (reference sequence). V was pared by 4 bases and J by 4 bases, with 12 bases between. The CDR3: CASSSTLGADTQYF. The CDR3 DNA reads as TGTGCCAGTAGTAGTACCCTGGGCGCAGATACGCAGTATTTT.

The V call is TRBV7-9, the J call TRBJ1-4; D is undetermined. Trimming removed 5 bases from V and 0 bases from J, with 10 bases in between. The CDR3 totals 15 residues. Germline V gene data show CDR1 as SEHNR and CDR2 as FQNEAQ (reference sequence). This chain's CDR3 is CASSRWEATNEKLFF. Written as DNA, the CDR3 is TGTGCCAGCAGCCGGTGGGAGGCAACTAATGAAAAACTGTTTTTT. Full variable domain (remainder filled in from reference TRBV7-9 and TRBJ1-4): DTGVSQNPRHKITKRGQNVTFRCDPISEHNRLYWYRQTLGQGPEFLTYFQNEAQLEKSRLLSDRFSAERPKGSFSTLEIQRTEQGDSAMYLCASSRWEATNEKLFFGSGTQLSVL.

The gene calls are TRBV28 and TRBJ1-1; D call uncertain. Germline loops: CDR1 MDHEN, CDR2 SYDVKM. V lost 2 bases and J lost 4, with 17 bases in between. CDR3 length equals 16 residues. The DNA for the CDR3 is TGTGCCAGCAGTTTACCTCGGGGTAACTGGGGCACTGAAGCTTTCTTT. Translating gives CASSLPRGNWGTEAFF.

The chain couples TRBV18 to TRBJ2-1; TRBD2 matches at 9 bases. This CDR3 region has 15 residues. Germline-derived CDR1 and CDR2 are KGHSH and LQKENI. With V trimmed by 3 bases and J by 5 bases, 5 bases remained unmatched. The CDR3 reads CASSPGASGNNEQFF. The CDR3 nucleotides are TGTGCCAGCTCACCGGGGGCTAGCGGGAACAATGAGCAGTTCTTC. Drawing the rest from reference TRBV18 and TRBJ2-1, the complete variable domain is NAGVMQNPRHLVRRRGQEARLRCSPMKGHSHVYWYRQLPEEGLKFMVYLQKENIIDESGMPKERFSAEFPKEGPSILRIQQVVRGDSAAYFCASSPGASGNNEQFFGPGTRLTVL.

The J gene is TRBJ1-4, the V gene TRBV4-2, with TRBD1 matching 7 bases. Germline loops: CDR1 LGHNA, CDR2 YNFKEQ. J gave up 3 bases and V 4 bases, and 8 bases lay outside the gene matches. The CDR3 covers 16 residues. In nucleotides, the CDR3 is TGTGCCAGCAGCCTCCCCCGGACAGGAGCTAATGAAAAACTGTTTTTT. Translated, it gives CASSLPRTGANEKLFF.

V gene TRBV11-2 combines with J gene TRBJ1-3, with D hard to call. This CDR3 is built from 13 residues. Trimming took 1 base from V and 3 from J, leaving 4 bases between them. Germline-derived CDR1 and CDR2 are SGHAT and FQNNGV. CDR3 sequence: CASSLVVGNTIYF. As DNA, the CDR3 is TGTGCCAGCAGCTTAGTAGTTGGAAACACCATATATTTT.

The J gene is TRBJ2-5, the V gene TRBV18, with 7 bases lining up with TRBD1. The germline CDR1 and CDR2 sequences are KGHSH and LQKENI. The CDR3 contains 14 residues. The trim removed 4 bases at V and 2 bases at J, leaving 4 bases unmatched. The CDR3 loop reads CASSLDREQETQYF. The CDR3 DNA reads as TGTGCCAGCTCACTAGACAGGGAGCAAGAGACCCAGTACTTC.

The sample holds one count of this clone. The V gene is TRBV25-1, the J gene TRBJ1-2; 7 bases align to TRBD1. The V segment lost 3 bases and the J segment 6 bases; nucleotides outside the gene matches: 7. The CDR3 loop spans 14 amino acids. The germline V gene has CDR1 MGHDK and CDR2 SYGVNS. CDR3: CASSDPGQTHGYTF. The CDR3 DNA reads TGTGCCAGCAGTGACCCGGGACAGACGCATGGCTACACCTTC.

A few counts support this clone. V is TRBV9 and J is TRBJ2-5; weak D call: TRBD2 (7 bases). V gave up 4 bases and J gave up 1 base, with 17 bases separating them. Germline V gene lookup returns CDR1 SGDLS and CDR2 YYNGEE. CDR3 length: 16 amino acids. CDR3 protein: CASSPMAGALQETQYF. The CDR3 DNA follows: TGTGCCAGCAGCCCCATGGCGGGGGCTCTCCAAGAGACCCAGTACTTC.

The chain joins TRBV24-1 to TRBJ2-1; no clear D. There are 14 residues in the CDR3. CDR1 is KGHDR, CDR2 SFDVKD, per germline. Trimming cost V 2 bases and J 8 bases, with 12 bases left between them. The chain's CDR3 is CATSDSGLSDEQFF. CDR3 DNA: TGTGCCACCAGTGATTCAGGCCTCTCCGATGAGCAGTTCTTC.